The TCR beta chain under discussion was sequenced for a study of T cells in Graves' hyperthyroidism and ophthalmopathy. Study results and caveats: From stable hyperthyroidism, ophthalmopathy was separated by a 13 V-J model.

The table lists this clonotype with many counts. The antigen is unknown. Patients having uncontrolled infection, another autoimmune disease, pregnancy or lactation were not included. Together with thyroid ultrasound, orbital computed tomography, serum thyroxine and TRAb, clinical symptoms were used for diagnoses. Trimming stripped 2 bases from V and 4 bases from J, with 12 bases between. This CDR3 is 15 amino acids long. CDR1 and CDR2 (germline): LNHDA, SQIVND (reference sequence). Using RNA transcripts as the source, TCR beta CDR3 regions were amplified. TCR CDR3 regions were first amplified by RT-PCR with HTBI primers. TCRdb reprocessed the multiplex PCR reads via MiXCR and lists one record per CDR3 protein. Of 550,000 to 700,000 distinct CDR3 sequences in the sample, about 45% were seen once.

The receptor was derived from an adult woman with Graves' disease, either hyperthyroidism or ophthalmopathy (not recorded which). The specimen sequenced was peripheral blood or thyroid tissue (not recorded which). V gene TRBV19 combines with J gene TRBJ1-3; D gene ambiguous. CDR3 sequence (DNA): TGTGCCAGTAGTATAATCGGAGAGTCCGGAAACACCATATATTTT. This sequence encodes CASSIIGESGNTIYF.